This T cell receptor beta chain was sequenced in a study of beta chain bispecific antibodies for T cell cancers listed by TCRdb under 2021. About the investigation overall: Healthy donor T cells were cocultured with T cell leukemia lines and bispecific antibodies, then TRBV sequencing of surviving cells measured the depletion of each TRBV family. Surface TRBV12 (TRBV12-3) was expressed on Jurkat cells, and surface TRBV5-5 was expressed on HPB-ALL cells.

T cells were expanded from blood mononuclear cells for roughly three days using either anti-CD3 antibody OKT3 or CD3/CD28 Dynabeads. Expanded T cells were maintained in RPMI 1640 supplemented with around 9.1% fetal bovine serum, recombinant human IL-2 (around 94 IU/ml) and IL-7 (roughly 5.1 ng/ml). Each coculture contained roughly 5 x 10^4 normal T cells, roughly 5 x 10^4 target cells and bispecific antibody in roughly 92 ul and was incubated for over 15 hours at 37 degrees C. Every bispecific antibody was made of two single-chain variable fragments expressed in a single-chain diabody format with a His tag. Effector T cells came from healthy human donors; peripheral blood mononuclear cells were isolated from leukapheresis samples by Ficoll density gradient centrifugation. The libraries included unique molecular identifier barcodes, and the barcodes were used to quantify clonotypes. Qiagen AllPrep DNA/RNA Micro kits were used to isolate total RNA, and an Agilent TapeStation was used to check RNA quality. TCR beta libraries were constructed by 5' RACE, in which cDNA synthesis was followed by two PCR steps with TCR beta constant-region gene-specific primers. TCR beta libraries were sequenced on an Illumina MiSeq platform. In the original analysis: MIGEC, MiXCR and VDJtools were used for read processing. Clonotype frequency was calculated as the fraction of unique molecular identifiers assigned to a given clonotype among all unique molecular identifiers in the sample. Nonfunctional TRBV genes listed as pseudogenes or open reading frames in IMGT, such as TRBV1, TRBV12-1 and TRBV21, were excluded. Clones were called with MiXCR by TCRdb after fastp trimmed the public reads at Q25, and only in-frame beta chains were retained. Duplicate CDR3 protein sequences are folded into a single record with the most common DNA and genes. In this record, the V and J calls reflect TCRdb's handling and not the investigators' own analysis. The sample has approximately 20,000 distinct CDR3 sequences on record, around 2.4% of them singletons. The ten biggest clones cover approximately 30% of the sample.

Trimming at the junction amounts to 3 bases on V and 4 bases on J, and the germline ends lie 12 bases apart. The CDR3 has 14 amino acids, counting the end cysteine and phenylalanine. Of all the DNA, just the CDR3 is kept, 42 bases in frame from base 1. CDR1 and CDR2 are drawn from the germline V gene: KGHSH, LQKENI. Study-level results and caveats: Cross-reactivity of the anti-TRBV5-5 antibody with TRBV5-6 was attributed to high sequence similarity between the two genes. Each sequenced sample mixed leukemia cell line cells with normal T cells, and most targeted TRBV signal came from the leukemia cells rather than normal T cells.

Many counts were recorded for this clonotype. Its antigen has not been determined. No base qualities exist here, and no much larger clone lies one base off it. Sequencing used healthy donor T cells cultured with leukemia cells. The sequence derives from a human donor in good health. Some clones in this sample may be carry-over from other donors' samples. The chain employs TRBV18 and TRBJ1-2; the D segment cannot be called with confidence. DNA sequence: TGTGCCAGCTCACCGGAGTCGGACTTCTATGGCTACACCTTC. Protein translation: CASSPESDFYGYTF.